A single sample is the source of the 9 T cell receptor beta chains below, sequenced in a study of graft-versus-host responses after intestinal transplantation. Sequencing used immunoSEQ multiplex PCR; TCRdb keeps in-frame clones, though not all of them. Of more than 25,000 clones listed, around 94% were seen once; the top ten hold 0.75% to 0.95%. Here the sequenced sample was PBMCs, taken around 29 days after intestinal transplant. Receptor source: a human patient who received an intestinal transplant, so some T cells may come from the graft donor.

The J gene is TRBJ1-2, the V gene TRBV5-8; 9 bases line up with TRBD1. Trimming at V came to 4 bases and at J to 2 bases, leaving 9 bases not matched to a gene. The V gene's germline CDR1 is SGHTS and CDR2 YDEGEE. This CDR3 is 16 amino acids long. This CDR3 is CASSPRPGQGNYGYTF. The CDR3 DNA follows: TGTGCCAGCAGCCCCAGACCGGGACAGGGAAACTATGGCTACACCTTC.

This sequence joins TRBV6-6 and TRBJ2-5; D ambiguous. The CDR3 runs to 13 residues. Germline values: CDR1 MNHNY, CDR2 SVGAGI (reference sequence). V was trimmed by 7 bases and J by 4 bases, leaving 13 bases between them. The CDR3 DNA reads as TGTGCCAGCACGTTTCAACAAGTAGAGACCCAGTACTTC. It codes for CASTFQQVETQYF.

This chain connects TRBV28 to TRBJ2-7; D gene uncertain. The CDR3 runs 12 residues. Deletions cut 7 bases from V and 0 bases from J, with 7 bases between. Germline CDR1 is MDHEN and CDR2 is SYDVKM. CDR3 amino acids: CASTSTSYEQYF. CDR3 nucleotides: TGTGCCAGCACCTCGACCTCCTACGAGCAGTACTTC.

This clone was counted a single time. The V call is TRBV18, the J call TRBJ2-3, with a possible D match to TRBD1 (5 bases). This CDR3 has 14 amino acids. Germline CDR1 is KGHSH and CDR2 is LQKENI. V lost 3 bases to trimming and J lost 1 base, with 8 bases between them. This chain's CDR3 is CASSPTTGTDTQYF. The CDR3 DNA follows: TGTGCCAGCTCACCTACGACAGGCACAGATACGCAGTATTTT.

The chain recombines TRBV5-4 with TRBJ2-3; the D gene is possibly TRBD1 (6 bases). CDR3 length: 14 amino acids. Germline V gives CDR1 SGHNT, CDR2 YYREEE (reference sequence). The V gene lost 5 bases and the J gene lost 3 bases, with 13 bases spanning the gap. This CDR3 reads CASSLLTGTDTQYF. CDR3 coding DNA: TGTGCCAGCAGTCTCTTAACAGGGACAGATACGCAGTATTTT.

The rearrangement joins TRBV7-9 to TRBJ1-6, with D unclear. Trimming cost V 3 bases and J 11 bases, with 23 bases left between them. Germline V lookup: CDR1 SEHNR, CDR2 FQNEAQ (reference sequence). This CDR3 contains 17 residues. CDR3 nucleotides: TGTGCCAGCAGCTTTCCCGAGCTCACAGATAATGGGGCACCCCTCCACTTT. Amino acids: CASSFPELTDNGAPLHF.

The chain combines TRBV14 with TRBJ2-3, with a tentative D call TRBD1 (7 bases). The CDR3 runs to 15 residues. Trimming cost V 4 bases and J 3 bases, with 14 bases left between them. Germline lookup yields CDR1 SGHDN and CDR2 FVKESK. The CDR3 protein is CASSPRGTSTDTQYF. The CDR3 nucleotides are TGTGCCAGCAGCCCCAGGGGGACTTCTACAGATACGCAGTATTTT.

This chain links TRBV4-1 with TRBJ2-7; no definite D call. Germline V gene data show CDR1 as MGHRA and CDR2 as YSYEKL. The V end was cut by 4 bases, the J end by 2 bases, with 18 bases between. The CDR3 is 16 amino acids. The CDR3 sequence: CASSPSARQIAYEQYF. The CDR3 nucleotides are TGCGCCAGCAGCCCAAGCGCACGGCAAATTGCCTACGAGCAGTACTTC.

V usage is TRBV12-2 and J usage is TRBJ2-1; TRBD1 is the table's D call and was not checked against the DNA. TRBV12-2 is annotated as a pseudogene. CDR3 length: 17 residues. The DNA of the CDR3 is TGTGCAAGTCGCTTAAGGGGCGACAGGGGATTCTACAATGAGCAGTTCTTC. Translating gives CASRLRGDRGFYNEQFF.